A selection of T cell receptor beta chains follows, all from one sample in a study of post-analysis software for immune sequencing data. Using its own MiXCR run on the PCR reads, TCRdb lists one record per CDR3 protein. The sample lists 350,000 to 450,000 distinct CDR3 sequences, about 39% occurring once. Source material: blood. These receptors were taken from a girl aged 2 to 10 with multiple sclerosis. Both conserved end residues are part of each CDR3. A D gene is named only where the DNA matches it firmly. The size of a clone is reported for some rows only, either as once, few or many, or as a class for expanded clones.

V gene,clone size,D gene,J gene,CDR3 protein,CDR3 DNA
TRBV29-1,once,-,TRBJ2-2,CSANGQNTGELFF,TGCAGCGCCAACGGCCAGAACACCGGGGAGCTGTTTTTT
TRBV11-1,once,-,TRBJ2-7,CASSLEPAGLYEQYF,TGTGCCAGCAGCTTAGAGCCGGCAGGGCTCTACGAGCAGTACTTC
TRBV6-6,few,-,TRBJ2-7,CASSYSDSSSYEQYF,TGTGCCAGCAGTTATTCCGACAGCTCCTCCTACGAGCAGTACTTC
TRBV20-1,-,TRBD2,TRBJ2-1,CSARDLKREAYNEQFF,TGCAGTGCTAGAGATCTTAAGCGGGAGGCCTACAATGAGCAGTTCTTC
TRBV3-1,-,-,TRBJ2-3,CASSKGSGTDTQYF,TGTGCCAGCTCCAAGGGGTCAGGCACAGATACGCAGTATTTT
TRBV20-1,-,TRBD2,TRBJ2-3,CSARLAGGGDTQYF,TGCAGTGCTAGACTAGCGGGAGGTGGGGATACGCAGTATTTT
TRBV12-3/TRBV12-4,-,-,TRBJ1-6,CASSTLGLKNSPLHF,TGTGCCAGCAGTACGTTGGGGCTGAAGAATTCACCCCTCCACTTT
TRBV29-1,few,-,TRBJ1-1,CSVMRGLNTEAFF,TGCAGCGTTATGAGGGGCCTGAACACTGAAGCTTTCTTT
TRBV12-3/TRBV12-4,few,-,TRBJ2-1,CASSLGTTNNEQFF,TGTGCCAGCAGTTTAGGGACTACCAACAATGAGCAGTTCTTC
TRBV5-1,few,TRBD2,TRBJ2-7,CASSPGGPTAWSYEQYF,TGCGCCAGCAGCCCGGGGGGTCCAACAGCGTGGTCCTACGAGCAGTACTTC
TRBV24-1,-,TRBD1,TRBJ2-3,CATSLTGRATDTQYF,TGTGCCACCAGTCTGACAGGGCGGGCGACAGATACGCAGTATTTT
TRBV28,few,-,TRBJ2-7,CASSLGWGESSYEQYF,TGTGCCAGCAGTTTGGGGTGGGGGGAATCTTCCTACGAGCAGTACTTC
TRBV5-5,-,-,TRBJ1-1,CASSLVPGQLNTEAFF,TGTGCCAGCAGCTTGGTCCCTGGACAGTTGAACACTGAAGCTTTCTTT
TRBV7-2,few,TRBD2,TRBJ2-3,CASSLQGASGRASDTQYF,TGTGCCAGCAGCTTACAGGGGGCTAGCGGGAGGGCCTCAGATACGCAGTATTTT